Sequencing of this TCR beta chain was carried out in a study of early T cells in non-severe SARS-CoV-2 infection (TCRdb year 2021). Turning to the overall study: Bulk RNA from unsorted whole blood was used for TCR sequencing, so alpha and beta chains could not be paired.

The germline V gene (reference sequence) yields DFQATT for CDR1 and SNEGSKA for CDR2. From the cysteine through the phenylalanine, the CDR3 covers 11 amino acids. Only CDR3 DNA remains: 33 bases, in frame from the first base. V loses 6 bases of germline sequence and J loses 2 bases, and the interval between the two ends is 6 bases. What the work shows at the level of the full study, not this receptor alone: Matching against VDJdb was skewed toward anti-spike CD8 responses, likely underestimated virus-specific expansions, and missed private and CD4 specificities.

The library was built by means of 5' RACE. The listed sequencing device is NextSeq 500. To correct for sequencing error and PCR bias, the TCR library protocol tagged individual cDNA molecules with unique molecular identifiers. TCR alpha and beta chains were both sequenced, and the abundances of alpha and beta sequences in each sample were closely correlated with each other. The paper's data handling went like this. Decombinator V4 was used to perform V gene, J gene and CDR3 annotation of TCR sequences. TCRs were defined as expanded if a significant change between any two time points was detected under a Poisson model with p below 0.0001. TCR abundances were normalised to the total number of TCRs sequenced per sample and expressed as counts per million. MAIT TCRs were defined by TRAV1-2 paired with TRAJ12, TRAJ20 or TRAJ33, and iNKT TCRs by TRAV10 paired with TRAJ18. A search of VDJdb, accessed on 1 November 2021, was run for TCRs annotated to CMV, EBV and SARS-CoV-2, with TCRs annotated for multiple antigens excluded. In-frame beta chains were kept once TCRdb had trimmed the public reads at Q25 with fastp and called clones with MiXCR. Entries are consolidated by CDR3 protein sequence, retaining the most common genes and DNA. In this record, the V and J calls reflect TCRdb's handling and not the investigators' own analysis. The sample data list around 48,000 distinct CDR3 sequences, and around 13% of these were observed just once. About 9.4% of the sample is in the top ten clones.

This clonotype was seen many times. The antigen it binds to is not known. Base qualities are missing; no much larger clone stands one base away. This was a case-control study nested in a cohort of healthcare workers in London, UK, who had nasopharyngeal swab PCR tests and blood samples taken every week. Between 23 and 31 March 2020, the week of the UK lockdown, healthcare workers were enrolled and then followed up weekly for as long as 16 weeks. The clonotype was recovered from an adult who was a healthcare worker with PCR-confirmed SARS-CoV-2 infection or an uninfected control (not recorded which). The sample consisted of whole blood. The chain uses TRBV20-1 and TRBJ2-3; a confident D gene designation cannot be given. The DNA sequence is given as TGCAGTGCAGGGCCCACAGATACGCAGTATTTT. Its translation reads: CSAGPTDTQYF.